This T cell receptor beta chain was documented in a study of CD8+CD57+ T cells in acquired aplastic anemia. Study observations and caveats: Some 31 CD8+ CDR3 sequences were shared between patients and controls. No significant patient-versus-control difference appeared in CD8+ Simpson's diversity.

This clonotype has just a few counts. Its antigen remains unidentified. TCR beta VDJ combinations and CDR3 sequences were profiled from genomic DNA. TCRdb called the reads again in MiXCR, with one record for every CDR3 protein. The data hold some 170,000 distinct CDR3 sequences, with around 48% observed a single time. CDR1 SGHRS and CDR2 YFSETQ come from the germline V gene. Between the trimmed V and J ends, which lost 4 bases and 6 bases, there was a span of 19 bases. The CDR3 length is 16 residues. Before being chosen for sequencing, patients had shown CD8+CD57+ cell expansion by flow cytometry. Acquired aplastic anemia of severe grade affected all patients. Patients had undergone no therapy by the time their blood was sampled.

The sample was sorted CD4+, CD8+, or CD8+CD57+ T cells (not recorded which) from PBMCs. V usage is TRBV5-1 and J usage is TRBJ2-2, with D possibly TRBD1 on 7 matching bases. The sequence derives from a human donor with aplastic anemia. For the CDR3, the DNA is TGCGCCAGCAGCCGACTCACAGGGGTAGCGGCCGGGGAGCTGTTTTTT. Its protein product is CASSRLTGVAAGELFF.